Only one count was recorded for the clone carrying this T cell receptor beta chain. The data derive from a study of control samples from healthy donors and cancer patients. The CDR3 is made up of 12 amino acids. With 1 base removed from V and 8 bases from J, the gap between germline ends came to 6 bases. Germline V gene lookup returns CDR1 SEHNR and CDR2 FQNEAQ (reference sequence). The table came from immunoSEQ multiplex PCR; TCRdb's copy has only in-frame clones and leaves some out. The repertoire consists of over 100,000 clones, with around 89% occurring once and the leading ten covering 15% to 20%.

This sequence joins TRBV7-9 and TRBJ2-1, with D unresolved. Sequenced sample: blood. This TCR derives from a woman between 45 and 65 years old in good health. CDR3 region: CASSLEQYEQFF. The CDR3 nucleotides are TGTGCCAGCAGCTTAGAACAGTATGAGCAGTTCTTC.